This T cell receptor (beta chain) was recorded in a study of T cells in Graves' hyperthyroidism and ophthalmopathy. Study-wide points: Classification by a 13 V-J model distinguished ophthalmopathy from stable hyperthyroidism.

This CDR3 contains 13 residues. The V gene end was trimmed by 4 bases and the J gene end by 4 bases; junction bases not matched to a gene: 4. Germline-derived CDR1 and CDR2 are SQVTM and ANQGSEA. Diagnostic decisions used clinical symptoms, serum thyroxine and TRAb, thyroid ultrasound and orbital computed tomography. For this clonotype: Antigen specificity is unknown.

RNA transcripts yielded amplified TCR beta CDR3 regions. Researchers ran a first-round RT-PCR on the TCR CDR3 using the HTBI primer set. MiXCR was run by TCRdb on the multiplex PCR reads, yielding one entry per CDR3 protein. Here the sample spans hundreds of thousands of distinct CDR3 sequences, approximately 42% being singletons. Sequencing was done on a sample of peripheral blood or thyroid tissue (not recorded which). The genes are TRBV29-1 and TRBJ1-2, with 9 positions matching TRBD1. The TCR originated in an adult man with Graves' disease, either hyperthyroidism or ophthalmopathy (not recorded which). DNA of the CDR3: TGCAGCGTTGGGGACAGGGAGGCCTATGGCTACACCTTC. Its translation: CSVGDREAYGYTF.